These 16 T cell receptor beta chains were all obtained from the same sample, sequenced in a study of T-cell reconstitution after alpha-beta-depleted transplantation in children. Construction of the TCRbeta library involved unique molecular identifiers. One entry per CDR3 protein, called by TCRdb with MiXCR from the PCR reads. The sample records about 400,000 distinct CDR3 sequences, just over 20% being singletons. The sequences come from PBMCs from the stem cell graft donor, collected from the stem cell graft. The receptor source for this set is a human donor who donated a stem cell graft to a child with acute myeloid leukemia.

The chain links TRBV27 to TRBJ2-1, with 12 bases that match TRBD2. CDR1 is MNHEY, CDR2 SMNVEV, per germline (reference sequence). The CDR3 is made up of 20 amino acids. V trimming: 3 bases; J trimming: 0 bases; junction bases outside the gene matches: 12. The CDR3 nucleotides read TGTGCCAGCAGTTTCAGGACTAGCGGGATATCCCTAGTCTCCTACAATGAGCAGTTCTTC. Residues: CASSFRTSGISLVSYNEQFF.

The sample holds many counts of this clonotype. The chain has TRBV12-3 or TRBV12-4 and TRBJ2-7; TRBD2 is a possible D gene (6 bases). V dropped 7 bases and J dropped 6 bases, with 16 bases sitting between them. The CDR3 runs to 13 residues. The CDR3 DNA reads TGTGCCAGCATCGCGGGGACTTGGGGCGAGCAGTACTTC. It is translated as CASIAGTWGEQYF.

This clonotype appeared a few times. The gene calls are TRBV29-1 and TRBJ2-7; D not resolved. Germline CDR1 and CDR2: SQVTM and ANQGSEA. The V and J ends lost 7 bases and 2 bases respectively, with 9 bases between them. The CDR3 totals 11 residues. The CDR3 loop reads CSASMAYEQYF. The CDR3 region has the DNA TGCAGCGCTTCAATGGCCTACGAGCAGTACTTC.

Ten or more counts support this clonotype. The chain recombines TRBV10-2 with TRBJ1-1; no clear D gene. Germline V gives CDR1 WSHSY, CDR2 SAAADI. Trimming removed 6 bases from V and 6 bases from J, with 11 bases in between. The CDR3 is 12 amino acids. CDR3 bases: TGCGCCAGCAGAAAGACTTCCGCTGAAGCTTTCTTT. Protein sequence: CASRKTSAEAFF.

This clonotype turned up a few times. The chain links TRBV20-1 to TRBJ1-3; no clear D gene. The CDR3 runs 14 residues. Trimming took off 3 bases at V and 4 bases at J, with 13 bases between the two ends. Per germline, CDR1 DFQATT and CDR2 SNEGSKA (reference sequence). The CDR3 bases are TGCAGTGCTAGTAGTGTGACCGGGGGAAACACCATATATTTT. Protein: CSASSVTGGNTIYF.

This clonotype was observed a handful of times. The chain employs TRBV28 and TRBJ2-1; possibly TRBD2 for D (5 bases). Germline V gene lookup returns CDR1 MDHEN and CDR2 SYDVKM. V was trimmed by 3 bases and J by 6 bases, leaving 9 bases between them. The CDR3 spans 13 residues. CDR3 amino acids: CASSLEDRNEQFF. CDR3 sequence (DNA): TGTGCCAGCAGTTTGGAGGACCGCAATGAGCAGTTCTTC.

The CDR3 region is CASSSGLGFGTYEQYF. In DNA form, the CDR3 reads TGTGCCAGCAGTTCAGGACTGGGTTTTGGGACCTACGAGCAGTACTTC. This sequence joins TRBV28 and TRBJ2-7, with D possibly TRBD2 on 5 matching bases. The V end lost 4 bases, the J end lost 2 bases, and 18 bases lay between the germline ends. Per the germline V gene, CDR1 is MDHEN and CDR2 is SYDVKM. The CDR3 extends over 16 amino acids.

The CDR3 nucleotides read TGCAGTGCACGGACAGGGGCCAATCAGCCCCAGCATTTT. It is translated as CSARTGANQPQHF. The J gene is TRBJ1-5, the V gene TRBV20-1; TRBD1 matches 9 bases. V was pared by 6 bases and J by 3 bases, with 3 bases of the junction left unmatched. CDR1 is DFQATT and CDR2 is SNEGSKA in the germline V gene (reference sequence). This CDR3 comprises 13 residues.

This clonotype occurred a few times. The V call is TRBV28, the J call TRBJ2-4, with 7 bases fitting TRBD1. This CDR3 has 14 residues. Looked up from germline, CDR1 is MDHEN and CDR2 is SYDVKM. V dropped 5 bases and J dropped 8; count of bases not matched to a gene: 9. CDR3 nucleotide sequence: TGTGCCAGCAGTACCGAGACAGGGCGGGACATTCAGTACTTC. Translated: CASSTETGRDIQYF.

This clonotype was observed a few times. The chain combines TRBV7-6 with TRBJ2-7; D not resolved. Germline V gives CDR1 SGHVS, CDR2 FNYEAQ. The CDR3 is 13 residues long. The V end lost 1 base, the J end lost 3 bases, and 7 bases lay between the germline ends. CDR3 region: CASSLEENYEQYF. DNA of the CDR3: TGTGCCAGCAGCTTAGAGGAGAACTACGAGCAGTACTTC.

As to this clonotype: As the CDR3 is not closed by the conserved phenylalanine or tryptophan, this likely results from a read error. This chain links TRBV27 with TRBJ2-5; D might be TRBD2 (5 bases). This CDR3 is 14 amino acids long. The ends were cut back, 3 bases at V and 3 bases at J, with 11 bases in the middle. In germline, CDR1 is MNHEY, CDR2 SMNVEV (reference sequence). CDR3 in DNA: TGTGCCAGCAGTTTGAGGGCAGGCGAAGAGACCCAGTACTCC. Amino acid sequence: CASSLRAGEETQYS.

The rearrangement joins TRBV20-1 to TRBJ2-2; TRBD2 matches at 7 bases. This CDR3 has 17 amino acids. Trimming at V came to 1 base and at J to 3 bases, leaving 11 bases not matched to a gene. Looked up from germline, CDR1 is DFQATT and CDR2 is SNEGSKA (reference sequence). The CDR3 sequence is CSARGSWRETDTGELFF. In DNA form, the CDR3 reads TGCAGTGCTAGAGGGTCGTGGCGGGAGACGGACACCGGGGAGCTGTTTTTT.

The rearrangement joins TRBV7-9 to TRBJ2-7, with 8 bases lining up with TRBD1. Trimming took 4 bases from V and 5 from J; bases not matched to a gene: 7. Germline CDR1 and CDR2: SEHNR and FQNEAQ (reference sequence). This CDR3 region has 14 residues. The CDR3 spells CASSSTGGRDEQYF. DNA for the CDR3: TGTGCCAGCAGCTCAACAGGGGGTAGGGACGAGCAGTACTTC.

This chain connects TRBV20-1 to TRBJ2-6; 7 bases agree with TRBD1. The germline CDR1 and CDR2 sequences are DFQATT and SNEGSKA (reference sequence). The CDR3 spans 16 residues. V lost 6 bases, J lost 0 bases, and 8 bases stayed unmatched. This chain's CDR3 is CSAPGTASSGANVLTF. The CDR3 region has the DNA TGCAGTGCGCCCGGGACAGCCAGCTCTGGGGCCAACGTCCTGACTTTC.

The chain is built from TRBV12-3 or TRBV12-4 and TRBJ1-5, with no clear D. The CDR3 is 14 amino acids. Trimming took 4 bases from V and 3 from J, leaving 10 bases between them. The DNA for the CDR3 is TGTGCCAGCAGTTCTAGGGCATTCAATCAGCCCCAGCATTTT. It is translated as CASSSRAFNQPQHF.

The count of this clonotype is one. This rearrangement joins TRBV5-1 to TRBJ2-2; TRBD2 agrees at 12 bases. The CDR3 extends over 20 amino acids. Germline values: CDR1 SGHRS, CDR2 YFSETQ. With 2 bases clipped from V and 0 bases from J, the junction kept 11 bases outside the gene matches. The CDR3 sequence is CASSLGLAGLGAANTGELFF. CDR3 nucleotides: TGCGCCAGCAGCTTAGGACTAGCGGGACTTGGGGCGGCGAACACCGGGGAGCTGTTTTTT.